This TCR beta chain appears in the sequencing data of a study of blood T cell repertoires in COVID-19. About the study: From the United States, Italy and Spain came samples of acute and convalescent COVID-19. T cells, B-cell-depleted T cells, or PBMCs supplied cDNA or gDNA.

This clone has more than one count but fewer than ten. The CDR3 extends over 16 amino acids. Germline lookup yields CDR1 MNHEY and CDR2 SMNVEV (reference sequence). After removal of 4 bases from V and 0 bases from J, the junction contained 8 bases not matched to a gene. This table comes from immunoSEQ multiplex PCR, and its TCRdb copy is limited to in-frame clones, with some not included. The data contain 65,000 to 90,000 clones, more than 80% of them singletons. The sample taken for sequencing was peripheral blood. The chain has TRBV27 and TRBJ1-1; 7 positions agree with TRBD1. The TCR comes from a human donor in a cohort sampled during active COVID-19. The CDR3 coding sequence is TGTGCCAGCAGTTCGGGACAGAACTACCTGAACACTGAAGCTTTCTTT. This codes for CASSSGQNYLNTEAFF.